The 15 T cell receptor beta chains in this list originate from one sample, sequenced in a study of patients and donors after allogeneic stem cell transplantation. TCRdb re-analysed the RT-PCR reads in MiXCR, keeping a single row per CDR3 protein. The sample includes about a million distinct CDR3 sequences, around 17% of them seen just once. Specimen: blood, either unsorted or a sorted T cell fraction (not recorded which). These receptor sequences come from a human donor who was either an allogeneic HSCT recipient or a stem cell or donor lymphocyte infusion donor (not recorded which). It is not recorded whose cells these are; they may come from a transplant donor.

The chain is built from TRBV7-9 and TRBJ1-5; D not resolved. CDR3 length: 15 amino acids. V lost 1 base and J lost 1, with 8 bases in between. Germline V gene sequence: CDR1 SEHNR, CDR2 FQNEAQ (reference sequence). CDR3 nucleotides: TGTGCCAGCAGCTTAGATCTAGGGAGCAATCAGCCCCAGCATTTT. Translating it yields CASSLDLGSNQPQHF.

This clonotype occurred once. The J gene is TRBJ2-2, the V gene TRBV2, with 9 bases matching TRBD1. The CDR3 loop spans 15 amino acids. Germline V gene data show CDR1 as SNHLY and CDR2 as FYNNEI. V shed 2 bases and J 5 bases; nucleotides not matched to a gene: 3. CDR3: CASSENRGRTGELFF. The CDR3 nucleotides read TGTGCCAGCAGTGAAAACAGGGGGCGAACCGGGGAGCTGTTTTTT.

The chain has TRBV5-1 and TRBJ2-2; a possible D gene is TRBD2 (6 bases). Trimming cost V 0 bases and J 6 bases, with 15 bases left between them. Per the germline V gene, CDR1 is SGHRS and CDR2 is YFSETQ. This CDR3 spans 16 amino acids. DNA for the CDR3: TGCGCCAGCAGCTTGGCCCCGGGGGACGGATCCGGGGAGCTGTTTTTT. It yields the protein CASSLAPGDGSGELFF.

The V gene is TRBV5-1, the J gene TRBJ2-2; 8 nucleotides align to TRBD1. This CDR3 has 16 amino acids. After removal of 4 bases from V and 4 bases from J, the junction contained 9 bases not matched to a gene. The germline gives CDR1 SGHRS, CDR2 YFSETQ. The CDR3 sequence: CASSAQGARSTGELFF. The CDR3 DNA reads as TGCGCCAGCAGCGCGCAGGGGGCGCGTAGCACCGGGGAGCTGTTTTTT.

Details on this clonotype: A clone one base away is much larger, so this may be a read error. The V gene is TRBV29-1, the J gene TRBJ1-1; TRBD1 aligns across 9 bases. The germline V gene has CDR1 SQVTM and CDR2 ANQGSEA. V dropped 0 bases and J dropped 4; count of bases not matched to a gene: 0. The CDR3 covers 13 residues. CDR3 in amino acids: CSVEETGGTEAFF. DNA of the CDR3: TGCAGCGTTGAAGAGACAGGGGGCACTGAAGCTTTCTTT.

This chain uses TRBV6-1 with TRBJ2-1, with unresolved D. The CDR3 contains 14 residues. Germline loops: CDR1 MNHNS, CDR2 SASEGT. The V gene lost 6 bases and the J gene lost 7 bases, with 16 bases spanning the gap. This CDR3 is CASSKRSIGNEQFF. The CDR3 region has the DNA TGTGCCAGCAGCAAAAGGTCGATTGGTAATGAGCAGTTCTTC.

The chain has TRBV11-2 and TRBJ2-5; 7 positions agree with TRBD1. Losses at the gene ends were 5 bases for V and 6 bases for J; bases not matched to a gene: 12. Germline values: CDR1 SGHAT, CDR2 FQNNGV. The CDR3 has 15 residues. CDR3 sequence reads: CASSNSTGRGKTQYF. The DNA for the CDR3 is TGTGCCAGCAGCAACTCGACAGGGAGAGGAAAGACCCAGTACTTC.

A few counts support this clonotype. This chain connects TRBV27 to TRBJ1-1; TRBD1 aligns across 7 bases. The CDR3 has 12 residues. Germline V gives CDR1 MNHEY, CDR2 SMNVEV (reference sequence). V was pared by 6 bases and J by 7 bases, with 5 bases of the junction left unmatched. The CDR3 DNA follows: TGTGCCAGCAGCCGACAGGGAAATGAAGCTTTCTTT. Its protein is CASSRQGNEAFF.

The genes are TRBV7-6 and TRBJ2-1; 11 bases line up with TRBD2. Germline V gene sequence: CDR1 SGHVS, CDR2 FNYEAQ. V dropped 3 bases and J dropped 8; count of bases not matched to a gene: 6. The CDR3 has 15 amino acids. The CDR3 DNA follows: TGTGCCAGCAGCTTCGTCCTAGCGGGGGGTGATGAGCAGTTCTTC. Its translation: CASSFVLAGGDEQFF.

This clonotype has more than one count but fewer than ten. The CDR3 here is CSARDPGYNEKLFF. The CDR3 region has the DNA TGCAGTGCTAGAGATCCCGGATATAATGAAAAACTGTTTTTT. This chain uses TRBV20-1 with TRBJ1-4; unclear D gene. Germline assignment: CDR1 DFQATT and CDR2 SNEGSKA (reference sequence). V was cut by 0 bases and J by 4 bases, with 9 bases left in between. CDR3 length equals 14 residues.

This clonotype was counted between two and nine times. This chain joins TRBV5-1 and TRBJ2-5; D remains unclear. The CDR3 contains 12 residues. CDR1 and CDR2 from the germline V gene are SGHRS and YFSETQ. V was shortened by 4 bases and J by 4 bases, with 8 bases between the two germline ends. The CDR3 DNA reads as TGCGCCAGCAGCAATGAAAGAGAGACCCAGTACTTC. As protein: CASSNERETQYF.

Only one count was recorded for this clonotype. V is TRBV20-1 and J is TRBJ2-1, with 9 bases aligning to TRBD2. The CDR3 length is 14 residues. J lost 4 bases, V lost 6 bases, and 7 bases had no gene match. Germline V gene sequence: CDR1 DFQATT, CDR2 SNEGSKA (reference sequence). The CDR3 DNA is TGCAGTGCGGACAGCGGGGGGCCTTACAATGAGCAGTTCTTC. It specifies CSADSGGPYNEQFF.

This clonotype was counted between two and nine times. The genes are TRBV9 and TRBJ1-6, with no clear D. Germline CDR1 reads SGDLS; CDR2 reads YYNGEE. The CDR3 consists of 15 residues. The V gene lost 3 bases and the J gene lost 7 bases, with 14 bases spanning the gap. The CDR3 coding sequence is TGTGCCAGCAGCGCGTGGGGTGTGGGGAATTCACCCCTCCACTTT. It codes for CASSAWGVGNSPLHF.

This clonotype was recorded at least ten times. V gene TRBV12-3 or TRBV12-4 combines with J gene TRBJ2-7; 8 bases are shared with TRBD1. The CDR3 spans 15 residues. With 6 bases clipped from V and 5 bases from J, the junction kept 12 bases outside the gene matches. The CDR3 protein is CASSPGGQGSHEQYF. Written as DNA, the CDR3 is TGTGCCAGCAGCCCTGGCGGACAGGGATCCCACGAGCAGTACTTC.

This clonotype occurred a few times. This chain uses TRBV12-5 with TRBJ2-1; either TRBD1 or TRBD2 may supply D (5 bases each). Per the germline V gene, CDR1 is LGHNT and CDR2 is FRNRAP. Trimming shortened V by 6 bases and J by 9 bases, and 24 bases separated the two germline ends. The CDR3 has 16 amino acids. In DNA form, the CDR3 reads TGTGCTAGTGGCCTACTAGGGGTTAGGGCAGGGAGTGAGCAGTTCTTC. Protein: CASGLLGVRAGSEQFF. Full variable domain (outside the CDR3, taken from reference TRBV12-5 and TRBJ2-1): DARVTQTPRHKVTEMGQEVTMRCQPILGHNTVFWYRQTMMQGLELLAYFRNRAPLDDSGMPKDRFSAEMPDATLATLKIQPSEPRDSAVYFCASGLLGVRAGSEQFFGPGTRLTVL.